The 26 T cell receptor beta chains below come from one sample, sequenced in a study of blood T cell repertoires in COVID-19. The table came from immunoSEQ multiplex PCR; TCRdb's copy has only in-frame clones and leaves some out. This table holds about 200,000 clones, about 88% found once. Material: peripheral blood. All receptors come from a woman in her forties or fifties with COVID-19, enrolled during active disease.

J is TRBJ2-1 and V is TRBV9; D is undetermined. Trimming shortened V by 0 bases and J by 4 bases, and 8 bases separated the two germline ends. Germline CDR1 reads SGDLS; CDR2 reads YYNGEE. The CDR3 consists of 14 residues. In nucleotides, the CDR3 is TGTGCCAGCAGCGTAGCACTATTATACAATGAGCAGTTCTTC. Amino acids: CASSVALLYNEQFF.

This chain joins TRBV3-1 (or the pseudogene TRBV3-2) and TRBJ2-3; 9 nucleotides agree with TRBD2. V gave up 0 bases and J gave up 1 base; unmatched junction bases: 14. This CDR3 comprises 20 residues. Germline V gene sequence: CDR1 LGHDT, CDR2 YNNKEL (reference sequence). CDR3 bases: TGTGCCAGCAGCCAAGATCTACTTCTGTGGCGGGGGGGTCGCACAGATACGCAGTATTTT. Protein sequence: CASSQDLLLWRGGRTDTQYF.

A single count supports this clone. The rearrangement links TRBV10-3 to TRBJ2-4; D possibly corresponds to TRBD1 (6 bases). V was shortened by 11 bases and J by 6 bases, with 17 bases between the two germline ends. The CDR3 runs to 13 residues. The germline V gene encodes CDR1 ENHRY and CDR2 SYGVKD. CDR3 residues: CASAVQGGNIQYF. The CDR3 coding sequence is TGTGCCTCCGCAGTACAGGGCGGAAACATTCAGTACTTC.

This chain joins TRBV19 and TRBJ1-2; D ambiguous. Trimming removed 3 bases at V and 3 bases at J, with 11 bases between. The CDR3 spans 14 residues. Looked up from germline, CDR1 is LNHDA and CDR2 is SQIVND (reference sequence). The CDR3 bases are TGTGCCAGTAGTATTGCGGGGTCCGACTATGGCTACACCTTC. Translating gives CASSIAGSDYGYTF.

The chain uses TRBV28 and TRBJ1-2; 8 nucleotides align to TRBD1. Germline V CDR1 and CDR2: MDHEN, SYDVKM. The CDR3 length is 16 residues. With V trimmed by 7 bases and J by 7 bases, 17 bases remained unmatched. As DNA, the CDR3 is TGTGCCAGCACGGGAATAGGTACTGGGACAGGCTCTGGCTACACCTTC. This translates into CASTGIGTGTGSGYTF.

The rearrangement joins TRBV6-6 to TRBJ2-7; TRBD2 matches at 8 bases. Germline loops: CDR1 MNHNY, CDR2 SVGAGI (reference sequence). CDR3 length: 13 residues. The ends lost 6 bases at V and 0 bases at J; junction bases unmatched: 1. In DNA form, the CDR3 reads TGTGCCAGCAGGGCGGGGGGCTCCTACGAGCAGTACGTC. Translating gives CASRAGGSYEQYV.

The CDR3 spells CASSVGNLGGYEQYF. The CDR3, as DNA: TGTGCCAGCAGCGTAGGAAACCTAGGTGGGTACGAGCAGTACTTC. The chain carries TRBV9 and TRBJ2-7; no clear D gene. Trimming cost V 0 bases and J 4 bases, with 14 bases left between them. Germline V CDR1 and CDR2: SGDLS, YYNGEE. This CDR3 spans 15 amino acids. The full variable domain, its missing parts supplied by reference TRBV9 and TRBJ2-7, is DSGVTQTPKHLITATGQRVTLRCSPRSGDLSVYWYQQSLDQGLQFLIQYYNGEERAKGNILERFSAQQFPDLHSELNLSSLELGDSALYFCASSVGNLGGYEQYFGPGTRLTVT.

This chain uses TRBV6-5 with TRBJ2-1, with 7 bases matching TRBD1. The CDR3 is 15 residues long. Germline trimming cut 6 bases from V and 2 bases from J; bases unmatched to any gene: 7. The germline V gene encodes CDR1 MNHEY and CDR2 SVGAGI. CDR3 sequence reads: CASRITGQPYNEQFF. The DNA of the CDR3 is TGTGCCAGCAGAATTACGGGACAGCCCTACAATGAGCAGTTCTTC.

This rearrangement joins TRBV18 to TRBJ1-1; no definite D call. The CDR3 is made up of 15 amino acids. V dropped 3 bases and J dropped 7 bases, with 18 bases sitting between them. CDR1 and CDR2 (germline): KGHSH, LQKENI. Here the CDR3 reads CASSPSEAPLLEAFF. The DNA of the CDR3 is TGTGCCAGCTCACCTTCCGAGGCCCCCCTCCTTGAAGCTTTCTTT.

The chain recombines TRBV10-3 with TRBJ2-1; 11 nucleotides align to TRBD2. This CDR3 region has 15 residues. Germline V gene lookup returns CDR1 ENHRY and CDR2 SYGVKD. With 10 bases clipped from V and 6 bases from J, the junction kept 11 bases outside the gene matches. In DNA form, the CDR3 reads TGTGCCACCGGTCCGAAGGGACTAGCGGTCAATGAGCAGTTCTTC. Translating it yields CATGPKGLAVNEQFF.

The chain links TRBV24-1 to TRBJ1-3; D is uncertain. Trimming shortened V by 4 bases and J by 4 bases, and 10 bases separated the two germline ends. This CDR3 spans 14 amino acids. The germline V gene has CDR1 KGHDR and CDR2 SFDVKD. The CDR3 nucleotides are TGTGCCACCAGTGAGCGGTCGACCGGAAACACCATATATTTT. It encodes CATSERSTGNTIYF.

The V and J genes are TRBV4-3 and TRBJ1-6; D gene ambiguous. V gave up 4 bases and J gave up 5 bases, with 15 bases separating them. Germline CDR1 and CDR2: LGHNA and YSLEER. The CDR3 contains 16 residues. CDR3 DNA: TGCGCCAGCAGCCGAGTTTCCGGGAAAAATAATTCACCCCTCCACTTT. It specifies CASSRVSGKNNSPLHF.

This clone was seen a few times. J is TRBJ2-6 and V is TRBV7-6, with 12 positions matching TRBD1. Germline values: CDR1 SGHVS, CDR2 FNYEAQ. Germline trimming cut 3 bases from V and 1 base from J; bases unmatched to any gene: 7. This CDR3 contains 19 residues. CDR3 DNA sequence: TGTGCCAGCAGCTTGCTAGGGGGACAGGGGGCTTCTGGGGCCAACGTCCTGACTTTC. It translates to CASSLLGGQGASGANVLTF.

This chain joins TRBV28 and TRBJ1-2; a possible D gene is TRBD1 (6 bases). This CDR3 spans 14 amino acids. Germline V gene sequence: CDR1 MDHEN, CDR2 SYDVKM. Trimming removed 4 bases at V and 8 bases at J, with 17 bases between. Written as DNA, the CDR3 is TGTGCCAGCAGTTCCTCCGGCGGCAGGGGAGGCTACACCTTC. Residues: CASSSSGGRGGYTF.

As DNA, the CDR3 is TGTGCCAGTAGTATAGCCAGGGGAGAGGATACGCAGTATTTT. This sequence encodes CASSIARGEDTQYF. The chain has TRBV19 and TRBJ2-3, with TRBD1 as a possible D gene (6 bases). The V and J ends lost 1 base and 6 bases respectively, with 11 bases between them. Looked up from germline, CDR1 is LNHDA and CDR2 is SQIVND (reference sequence). The CDR3 spans 14 residues.

The chain employs TRBV11-2 and TRBJ2-2; no clear D. Germline CDR1 is SGHAT and CDR2 is FQNNGV. V was trimmed by 2 bases and J by 4 bases, leaving 14 bases between them. This CDR3 spans 16 amino acids. CDR3 residues: CASSLRSIVGTGELFF. CDR3 sequence (DNA): TGTGCCAGCAGCTTACGGTCAATAGTTGGCACCGGGGAGCTGTTTTTT.

The chain carries TRBV6-5 and TRBJ1-5; D might be TRBD1 (6 bases). Deletions cut 8 bases from V and 1 base from J, with 12 bases between. CDR3 length: 14 residues. Germline V lookup: CDR1 MNHEY, CDR2 SVGAGI. The CDR3 loop reads CASQRTGSNQPQHF. For the CDR3, the DNA is TGTGCCAGCCAACGAACAGGGAGCAATCAGCCCCAGCATTTT.

Only a few counts were recorded for this clone. V usage is TRBV14 and J usage is TRBJ2-1; 7 nucleotides line up with TRBD1. Germline lookup yields CDR1 SGHDN and CDR2 FVKESK. The CDR3 has 15 residues. V shed 2 bases, J shed 7 bases, and the junction held 8 bases outside the gene matches. The CDR3 spells CASSQMTGMRNEQFF. The CDR3 DNA reads as TGTGCCAGCAGCCAAATGACAGGGATGAGGAATGAGCAGTTCTTC.

The chain employs TRBV30 and TRBJ1-5; maybe TRBD1 (5 bases). The CDR3 extends over 15 amino acids. Deletions cut 2 bases from V and 0 bases from J, with 11 bases between. Looked up from germline, CDR1 is GTSNPN and CDR2 is SVGIG (reference sequence). In nucleotides, the CDR3 is TGTGCCTGGAGTTGGGGGGACGGTAGCAATCAGCCCCAGCATTTT. This codes for CAWSWGDGSNQPQHF.

This clone appeared a single time. The CDR3 region is CASSWGAGQGARDTQYF. CDR3 DNA sequence: TGCGCCAGCAGCTGGGGGGCCGGACAGGGGGCTAGAGATACGCAGTATTTT. The chain has TRBV5-1 and TRBJ2-3; TRBD1 aligns across 11 bases. The CDR3 is 17 residues long. V lost 3 bases, J lost 5 bases, and 11 bases stayed unmatched. Looked up from germline, CDR1 is SGHRS and CDR2 is YFSETQ.

The chain joins TRBV10-3 to TRBJ2-1; D is perhaps TRBD2 (5 bases). The V gene lost 0 bases and the J gene lost 5 bases, with 14 bases spanning the gap. Germline values: CDR1 ENHRY, CDR2 SYGVKD. The CDR3 has 16 amino acids. CDR3 sequence (DNA): TGTGCCATCAGTGAGTCGAGAAGTGGACTTCACAATGAGCAGTTCTTC. Its protein product is CAISESRSGLHNEQFF.

This chain connects TRBV10-3 to TRBJ1-1, with 7 bases identical to TRBD1. The V gene's germline CDR1 is ENHRY and CDR2 SYGVKD. The CDR3 runs 12 residues. J was trimmed by 8 bases and V by 7 bases; bases with no gene match: 7. The CDR3 sequence: CAITNTGAEAFF. Written as DNA, the CDR3 is TGTGCCATCACCAATACAGGGGCAGAAGCTTTCTTT.

The chain recombines TRBV4-2 with TRBJ2-1; tentatively, D is TRBD2 (7 bases). The CDR3 is 16 amino acids. V was shortened by 1 base and J by 3 bases, with 13 bases between the two germline ends. From germline, CDR1 is LGHNA and CDR2 YNFKEQ. CDR3 nucleotide sequence: TGTGCCAGCAGCCAAGGAGGGAGGGGGGACTACAATGAGCAGTTCTTC. Translating gives CASSQGGRGDYNEQFF.

The chain recombines TRBV7-9 with TRBJ2-1; 9 bases are a match to TRBD1. The CDR3 runs 15 residues. Germline CDR1 reads SEHNR; CDR2 reads FQNEAQ (reference sequence). The V segment lost 5 bases and the J segment 7 bases; nucleotides outside the gene matches: 9. As DNA, the CDR3 is TGTGCCAGCAGCCTTCCGGGACAGGGTAAAAATGAGCAGTTCTTC. It yields the protein CASSLPGQGKNEQFF. The whole variable domain, filled in from reference TRBV7-9 and TRBJ2-1, reads DTGVSQNPRHKITKRGQNVTFRCDPISEHNRLYWYRQTLGQGPEFLTYFQNEAQLEKSRLLSDRFSAERPKGSFSTLEIQRTEQGDSAMYLCASSLPGQGKNEQFFGPGTRLTVL.

This chain links TRBV4-3 with TRBJ2-1; D possibly corresponds to TRBD1 (5 bases). Trimming removed 4 bases from V and 5 bases from J, with 15 bases in between. CDR1 and CDR2 (germline): LGHNA, YSLEER. CDR3 size: 15 residues. The CDR3 DNA reads TGCGCCAGCAGCCTCTCCCCAGGGAACAACAATGAGCAGTTCTTC. Encoded protein: CASSLSPGNNNEQFF.

This chain joins TRBV5-6 and TRBJ2-3; D is perhaps TRBD2 (6 bases). From germline, CDR1 is SGHDT and CDR2 YYEEEE. This CDR3 has 16 amino acids. V dropped 2 bases and J dropped 6 bases, with 19 bases sitting between them. Here the CDR3 reads CASSLRLGPGSDTQYF. The CDR3 bases are TGTGCCAGCAGCTTACGACTAGGCCCCGGCTCTGATACGCAGTATTTT.